The rows below give T cell receptor beta chains drawn from one sample of a study of cytomegalovirus exposure and HLA in healthy donors. The data were produced by immunoSEQ multiplex PCR, yet TCRdb's version contains in-frame clones alone and is incomplete. The sample includes about 130,000 clones, just under 95% of them seen just once. The sample consisted of PBMCs. Source of these receptors: a woman aged 18-29 years in good health and CMV-seronegative. Both conserved end residues are trimmed from each CDR3.

j_call v_call cdr3_aa
TRBJ2-3 TRBV27 ASGVRGTQY
TRBJ1-1 TRBV15 ATSRERDSGAEAF
TRBJ2-7 TRBV6-1 ASSELRVYEQY
TRBJ1-2 TRBV27 ASSDQGNYGYT
TRBJ1-3 TRBV5-1 ASSPRTAGNTIY
TRBJ2-7 TRBV7-3 ASSLKGDGSYEQY
TRBJ2-1 TRBV7-8 ASSLAGGYNEQF
TRBJ1-2 TRBV7-9 ASSFDRGEGYGYT
TRBJ2-3 TRBV5-1 ASRSGGAPDTQY
TRBJ1-6 TRBV10-3 AISEKGLSNSPLH
TRBJ2-3 TRBV29-1 SVPTAGLPPNTQY
TRBJ1-2 TRBV30 CAGGSYGYT
TRBJ2-3 TRBV5-1 ASSLVPTGTDTQY
TRBJ2-5 TRBV5-4 ASSPGGTVETQY
TRBJ1-5 TRBV19 ASSTQYNQPQH
TRBJ2-1 TRBV6-5 ASSSLAGVDEQF
TRBJ1-1 TRBV7-2 ASSLDRGNTEAF
TRBJ2-7 TRBV28 ASTVDRVLYEQY
TRBJ1-1 TRBV23-1 ASSQWKGAHTEAF
TRBJ1-1 TRBV7-6 ASSLGQGRSNTEAF
TRBJ1-2 TRBV27 ASSPGTGVGGYT
TRBJ1-1 TRBV7-9 ASSLPGTDEAF
TRBJ2-3 TRBV19 ASTTSGIVTDTQY
TRBJ1-5 TRBV5-1 ASSTTGPQPQH
TRBJ2-3 TRBV11-3 ASSPGRTASTDTQY
TRBJ2-3 TRBV7-6 ASSLADNTQY
TRBJ1-1 TRBV6-5 ASRLGQGIAEAF
TRBJ1-4 TRBV7-9 ASSLLGEKLF
TRBJ2-3 TRBV2 ASRDRGGTQY
TRBJ1-4 TRBV25-1 ASSELGVNEKLF
TRBJ2-7 TRBV5-1 ASSWTGGGEQY
TRBJ2-5 TRBV9 ASSVREETQY
TRBJ1-2 TRBV7-9 ASSPRDRGYT
TRBJ2-2 TRBV5-1 ASNPGVDTGELF
TRBJ2-7 TRBV18 ASSPGARNEQY